The 14 T cell receptor beta chains given below trace back to one sample, sequenced in a study of naive and memory T cell subsets. Indicated treatment: skin biopsy from PPD injection site in Mantoux-positive individual. An oligonucleotide containing a UMI was ligated to the 3' end of TCR cDNA. Four PCR rounds used nested alpha and beta constant region primers plus the SP2 primer. TCRdb reprocessed the UMI-ligation and nested PCR reads via MiXCR and lists one record per CDR3 protein. The sample includes tens of thousands of distinct CDR3 sequences, about 7.4% of them seen just once. Sequenced here: skin, sampled from a tuberculin skin test site. The source of these receptors is an adult in good health.

This clonotype was counted at least ten times. V gene TRBV5-1 combines with J gene TRBJ1-1, with 7 bases lining up with TRBD1. Germline values: CDR1 SGHRS, CDR2 YFSETQ. This CDR3 has 17 amino acids. V was pared by 4 bases and J by 1 base, with 13 bases of the junction left unmatched. The CDR3 nucleotides read TGCGCCAGCAGCCTACAGGGGTCTGGGGTTGGGAACACTGAAGCTTTCTTT. Amino acid sequence: CASSLQGSGVGNTEAFF.

This clonotype occurred a few times. The chain is built from TRBV19 and TRBJ1-4, with TRBD1 identical over 8 bases. V was clipped by 5 bases and J by 6 bases; unmatched bases: 8. CDR3 length: 15 amino acids. Germline CDR1 reads LNHDA; CDR2 reads SQIVND (reference sequence). CDR3 DNA sequence: TGTGCCAGTAGTCCGAGACAGGGGCCTGATGAAAAACTGTTTTTT. Translating it yields CASSPRQGPDEKLFF. Complete variable domain (other parts from reference TRBV19 and TRBJ1-4): DGGITQSPKYLFRKEGQNVTLSCEQNLNHDAMYWYRQDPGQGLRLIYYSQIVNDFQKGDIAEGYSVSREKKESFPLTVTSAQKNPTAFYLCASSPRQGPDEKLFFGSGTQLSVL.

The sample holds many counts of this clonotype. J is TRBJ2-5 and V is TRBV6-6, with D uncertain. Trimming pared 2 bases from V and 5 bases from J, leaving 15 bases between. This CDR3 comprises 15 residues. Looked up from germline, CDR1 is MNHNY and CDR2 is SVGAGI (reference sequence). CDR3 bases: TGTGCCAGCAGTTACCGGCCAGGAGAAGGGGAGACCCAGTACTTC. Translation: CASSYRPGEGETQYF.

This clonotype was recorded many times. The gene calls are TRBV19 and TRBJ2-3; D unresolved. Germline CDR1 reads LNHDA; CDR2 reads SQIVND (reference sequence). V lost 8 bases and J 5 bases, leaving 11 bases between the germline ends. The CDR3 is 12 residues long. CDR3 sequence (DNA): TGTGCCAGTTCGACGACGGGAGATACGCAGTATTTT. Translated: CASSTTGDTQYF.

This clonotype was counted at least ten times. V and J are TRBV6-1 and TRBJ1-3; 9 bases match TRBD1. The CDR3 runs 14 residues. J gave up 8 bases and V 3 bases, and 5 bases lay outside the gene matches. The V gene's germline CDR1 is MNHNS and CDR2 SASEGT. The CDR3: CASSEGQGGHTIYF. DNA for the CDR3: TGTGCCAGCAGTGAGGGACAGGGCGGCCACACCATATATTTT.

This clonotype was detected many times. This chain links TRBV20-1 with TRBJ1-5, with a weak D call TRBD1 (5 bases). Germline V gene lookup returns CDR1 DFQATT and CDR2 SNEGSKA (reference sequence). This CDR3 has 15 residues. V lost 0 bases, J lost 0 bases, and 9 bases lay in between. The CDR3 is CSARDEQDSNQPQHF. The CDR3 DNA reads TGCAGTGCTAGAGATGAACAGGATAGCAATCAGCCCCAGCATTTT.

The CDR3 bases are TGTGCCAGCAGCTTGGTGCGAGATACTGAAGCTTTCTTT. Protein product: CASSLVRDTEAFF. The rearrangement joins TRBV5-4 to TRBJ1-1; D call uncertain. CDR1 and CDR2 from the germline V gene are SGHNT and YYREEE (reference sequence). The CDR3 spans 13 residues. The V end lost 0 bases, the J end lost 5 bases, and 8 bases lay between the germline ends.

In this sample, this clonotype turned up many times. The chain uses TRBV5-1 and TRBJ2-2; D unclear. Germline V lookup: CDR1 SGHRS, CDR2 YFSETQ. CDR3 length equals 12 residues. With 5 bases removed from V and 6 bases from J, the gap between germline ends came to 8 bases. Here the CDR3 DNA reads TGCGCCAGCAGGTCAGATTCCGGGGAGCTGTTTTTT. It is translated as CASRSDSGELFF.

The table lists this clonotype with many counts. The gene calls are TRBV4-2 and TRBJ1-5; 7 bases are shared with TRBD1. V lost 1 base to trimming and J lost 10 bases; unmatched junction nucleotides: 4. The CDR3 is 13 residues long. Germline-derived CDR1 and CDR2 are LGHNA and YNFKEQ. In nucleotides, the CDR3 is TGTGCCAGCAGCCAAGGCGGGACAGTCCCCCAGCATTTT. This gives the protein CASSQGGTVPQHF.

In its sample, this clonotype was seen many times. The rearrangement links TRBV6-5 to TRBJ2-2, with TRBD1 as a possible D gene (7 bases). The germline V gene encodes CDR1 MNHEY and CDR2 SVGAGI. The V gene lost 5 bases and the J gene lost 7 bases, with 20 bases spanning the gap. The CDR3 is 16 amino acids. This CDR3 is CASSPGGGGGGGELFF. CDR3 DNA sequence: TGTGCCAGCAGTCCCGGCGGAGGGGGCGGAGGCGGGGAGCTGTTTTTT.

This clonotype has at least ten counts. The chain uses TRBV2 and TRBJ2-5; TRBD2 might be the D (7 bases). CDR3 length: 14 amino acids. V was trimmed by 7 bases and J by 1 base, leaving 13 bases between them. Looked up from germline, CDR1 is SNHLY and CDR2 is FYNNEI. The CDR3 region is CASKEGGGQETQYF. The CDR3 DNA sequence: TGTGCCAGCAAAGAGGGGGGGGGCCAAGAGACCCAGTACTTC. The entire variable domain, with the rest obtained from reference TRBV2 and TRBJ2-5, is as follows: EPEVTQTPSHQVTQMGQEVILRCVPISNHLYFYWYRQILGQKVEFLVSFYNNEISEKSEIFDDQFSVERPDGSNFTLKIRSTKLEDSAMYFCASKEGGGQETQYFGPGTRLLVL.

At least ten counts were recorded for this clonotype. The V gene is TRBV20-1, the J gene TRBJ2-1; perhaps D is TRBD1 or TRBD2 (5 bases each). From germline, CDR1 is DFQATT and CDR2 SNEGSKA (reference sequence). Trimming removed 5 bases from V and 13 bases from J, with 18 bases in between. This CDR3 has 12 amino acids. Written as DNA, the CDR3 is TGCAGTGCTCAGGGACGAGCCGTGTCCCAGTTCTTC. Amino acids: CSAQGRAVSQFF.

Ten or more counts support this clonotype. The J gene is TRBJ1-1, the V gene TRBV7-9; D gene uncertain. Germline CDR1 and CDR2: SEHNR and FQNEAQ (reference sequence). Trimming shortened V by 3 bases and J by 1 base, and 6 bases separated the two germline ends. The CDR3 length is 13 residues. The CDR3 is CASSFRQNTEAFF. The DNA for the CDR3 is TGTGCCAGCAGCTTCCGACAGAACACTGAAGCTTTCTTT.

This clonotype is labeled medium-sized. The rearrangement links TRBV4-1 to TRBJ2-7; the D gene is possibly TRBD1 (6 bases). This CDR3 region has 17 residues. CDR1 is MGHRA, CDR2 YSYEKL, per germline. V was clipped by 0 bases and J by 0 bases, with 15 bases between them. CDR3: CASSQDLLQGYSYEQYF. The CDR3 nucleotides are TGCGCCAGCAGCCAAGATCTTCTTCAGGGGTACTCCTACGAGCAGTACTTC.